Included here is one TCR beta chain sequence, with context. This entry comes from a study of blood T cells in healthy people across ages. The CDR3 runs to 15 residues. Germline V CDR1 and CDR2: LGHNA, YNFKEQ. Primers used in a second PCR of roughly 7 to 12 cycles were a sample-barcoded 5' primer and a J-beta primer mix. MiXCR was run by TCRdb on the 5' RACE reads, yielding one entry per CDR3 protein. The table shows fewer than 1,200,000 distinct CDR3 sequences, with under 30% occurring only once. The sample was also linked to a second study, of T cells of mothers and their children.

This rearrangement joins TRBV4-2 to TRBJ2-5; D gene unclear. The J call may be in error: the DNA end matches TRBJ2-7 better. This clonotype was obtained from a girl aged 2 to 10 in good health. The sample consisted of blood. The CDR3 bases are TGTGCCAGCAGCCGAGATTTTGGCCCTACCTACGAGCAGTACTTC. The encoded protein is CASSRDFGPTYEQYF.